A single sample is the source of the 15 T cell receptor beta chains below, sequenced in a study of CD8 T cells in ankylosing spondylitis. TCRdb recomputed calls from the 5' RACE reads with MiXCR, one row per CDR3 protein. In the table there are under 250,000 distinct CDR3 sequences, more than 9% of which are singletons. The sequenced material came from blood, either unsorted or a sorted T cell fraction (not recorded which). These receptor sequences come from a male donor with ankylosing spondylitis or in good health (not recorded which).

The chain couples TRBV7-9 to TRBJ2-7, with no clear D. Looked up from germline, CDR1 is SEHNR and CDR2 is FQNEAQ (reference sequence). Trimming took off 5 bases at V and 2 bases at J, with 13 bases between the two ends. This CDR3 has 14 residues. The DNA for the CDR3 is TGTGCCAGCAGCAGTAAAAATGGCCCCTACGAGCAGTACTTC. Encoded protein: CASSSKNGPYEQYF.

This clonotype was observed at least ten times. The rearrangement links TRBV20-1 to TRBJ2-7; 8 nucleotides agree with TRBD1. Trimming took 3 bases from V and 2 from J; bases not matched to a gene: 6. This CDR3 is built from 14 residues. Germline CDR1 reads DFQATT; CDR2 reads SNEGSKA (reference sequence). The CDR3 sequence: CSARTLTGAYEQYF. CDR3 nucleotide sequence: TGCAGTGCTAGGACCCTGACAGGGGCCTACGAGCAGTACTTC.

This clonotype was counted between two and nine times. The J gene is TRBJ2-7, the V gene TRBV5-1; TRBD1 agrees at 11 bases. The CDR3 has 14 amino acids. After removal of 4 bases from V and 6 bases from J, the junction contained 6 bases not matched to a gene. Germline V gene data show CDR1 as SGHRS and CDR2 as YFSETQ. The CDR3 protein is CASSLGQGEGEQYF. The CDR3 nucleotides are TGCGCCAGCAGCCTGGGACAGGGGGAAGGCGAGCAGTACTTC.

The chain has TRBV7-9 and TRBJ1-5; 10 bases fit TRBD1. Per germline, CDR1 SEHNR and CDR2 FQNEAQ (reference sequence). The length of the CDR3 is 15 residues. The V and J ends lost 5 bases and 4 bases, in that order; junction bases with no gene match: 5. CDR3 coding DNA: TGTGCCAGCAGCGGCGGGACAGGGGAAAATCAGCCCCAGCATTTT. Its protein is CASSGGTGENQPQHF.

This clonotype was recorded at least ten times. The chain couples TRBV20-1 to TRBJ2-3; 15 positions match TRBD2. This CDR3 is built from 16 residues. Germline CDR1 and CDR2: DFQATT and SNEGSKA (reference sequence). Trimming removed 5 bases from V and 2 bases from J; junction bases left unmatched: 5. In DNA, the CDR3 is TGCAGTGCTGCCGGGACTAGCGGGAGGACCACAGATACGCAGTATTTT. This codes for CSAAGTSGRTTDTQYF.

This clonotype was observed once. The CDR3 sequence: CANTPESSVQSQFF. CDR3 in DNA: TGTGCCAACACCCCTGAGTCTAGCGTGCAAAGTCAGTTCTTC. This chain links TRBV7-2 with TRBJ2-1; possible D gene TRBD2, 6 bases. V lost 10 bases and J lost 13, with 26 bases in between. Germline CDR1 is SGHTA and CDR2 is FQGNSA. The CDR3 consists of 14 residues. The full variable domain, in which reference TRBV7-2 and TRBJ2-1 provide the parts outside the CDR3, is GAGVSQSPSNKVTEKGKDVELRCDPISGHTALYWYRQSLGQGLEFLIYFQGNSAPDKSGLPSDRFSAERTGGSVSTLTIQRTQQEDSAVYLCANTPESSVQSQFFGPGTRLTVL.

In its sample, this clonotype was seen many times. The J gene is TRBJ2-5, the V gene TRBV7-9; D is perhaps TRBD2 (5 bases). CDR3 size: 14 residues. CDR1 is SEHNR and CDR2 is FQNEAQ in the germline V gene (reference sequence). Trimming cost V 5 bases and J 2 bases, with 12 bases left between them. This chain's CDR3 is CASSGYGIQETQYF. The CDR3, as DNA: TGTGCCAGCAGCGGATACGGGATACAAGAGACCCAGTACTTC. The entire variable domain, with the rest obtained from reference TRBV7-9 and TRBJ2-5, is as follows: DTGVSQNPRHKITKRGQNVTFRCDPISEHNRLYWYRQTLGQGPEFLTYFQNEAQLEKSRLLSDRFSAERPKGSFSTLEIQRTEQGDSAMYLCASSGYGIQETQYFGPGTRLLVL.

This chain joins TRBV7-2 and TRBJ2-1; a weak D match, TRBD2 (5 bases). The germline V gene has CDR1 SGHTA and CDR2 FQGNSA. V lost 5 bases and J 7 bases, leaving 9 bases between the germline ends. The CDR3 runs 12 residues. The CDR3 DNA sequence: TGTGCCAGCAGCATATCGGGGAATGAGCAGTTCTTC. This gives the protein CASSISGNEQFF.

This clonotype was found many times. The genes are TRBV4-2 and TRBJ1-3; D possibly corresponds to TRBD1 (6 bases). Germline lookup yields CDR1 LGHNA and CDR2 YNFKEQ. The CDR3 is made up of 17 amino acids. V lost 0 bases, J lost 0 bases, and 12 bases lay in between. The CDR3 DNA follows: TGTGCCAGCAGCCAAGATGGGGGGCAGCGCTCTGGAAACACCATATATTTT. Translating it yields CASSQDGGQRSGNTIYF.

This chain connects TRBV21-1 to TRBJ2-6; TRBD2 was called by the table and not checked on the DNA. TRBV21-1 is a known pseudogene. The CDR3 runs 18 residues. CDR3 residues: CASSKGRSRGSGANVLTF. As DNA, the CDR3 is TGTGCCAGCAGCAAAGGGCGGAGTAGGGGATCTGGGGCCAACGTCCTGACTTTC.

The chain combines TRBV3-1 with TRBJ2-5; unclear D gene. The V end lost 1 base, the J end lost 5 bases, and 11 bases lay between the germline ends. The CDR3 is made up of 14 amino acids. CDR1 and CDR2 (germline): LGHDT, YNNKEL (reference sequence). In DNA form, the CDR3 reads TGTGCCAGCAGCCAAGTGAGCAGTGGGGAGACCCAGTACTTC. It yields the protein CASSQVSSGETQYF.

The gene calls are TRBV5-1 and TRBJ1-5; possible D gene TRBD1, 5 bases. Germline V gene data show CDR1 as SGHRS and CDR2 as YFSETQ. The CDR3 loop spans 15 amino acids. V lost 4 bases to trimming and J lost 7 bases, with 18 bases between them. The CDR3 is CASSQLGRAGQPQHF. As DNA, the CDR3 is TGCGCCAGCAGCCAATTGGGACGGGCAGGGCAGCCCCAGCATTTT.

This clonotype was seen repeatedly, ten times or more. CDR3 amino acids: CASIGQGARGAKNIQYF. DNA for the CDR3: TGTGCCAGCATAGGACAGGGGGCGAGGGGAGCCAAAAACATTCAGTACTTC. This rearrangement joins TRBV28 to TRBJ2-4; 11 nucleotides align to TRBD1. This CDR3 comprises 17 residues. V lost 7 bases, J lost 0 bases, and 8 bases stayed unmatched. The germline V gene has CDR1 MDHEN and CDR2 SYDVKM.

In this sample, this clonotype turned up many times. This chain links TRBV20-1 with TRBJ2-5; D unclear. Trimming left V 1 base short and J 5 bases short, with 11 bases between. CDR1 is DFQATT, CDR2 SNEGSKA, per germline (reference sequence). The CDR3 has 13 amino acids. CDR3: CSARGGMRETQYF. CDR3 coding DNA: TGCAGTGCTAGAGGGGGAATGAGGGAGACCCAGTACTTC.

This clonotype was found many times. The chain has TRBV3-1 and TRBJ2-2, with TRBD2 as a possible D gene (6 bases). Trimming left V 1 base short and J 4 bases short, with 13 bases between. Germline lookup yields CDR1 LGHDT and CDR2 YNNKEL (reference sequence). The CDR3 totals 16 residues. CDR3 sequence reads: CASSQGERAITGELFF. CDR3 nucleotides: TGTGCCAGCAGCCAAGGGGAGCGGGCAATCACCGGGGAGCTGTTTTTT. The variable domain in full, completed from reference TRBV3-1 and TRBJ2-2, reads DTAVSQTPKYLVTQMGNDKSIKCEQNLGHDTMYWYKQDSKKFLKIMFSYNNKELIINETVPNRFSPKSPDKAHLNLHINSLELGDSAVYFCASSQGERAITGELFFGEGSRLTVL.